Listed here is a single T cell receptor beta chain. This entry belongs to a study of PD-1 blockade in mismatch repair-deficient tumors. Study information: Patients had over ten mismatch repair-deficient cancer types and were previously treated and progressing.

Germline V CDR1 and CDR2: SGHAT, FQNNGV. V gave up 5 bases and J gave up 5 bases, with 9 bases separating them. The CDR3 totals 12 residues. The TCR-sequenced patients were a few responders to pembrolizumab. Profiled with immunoSEQ multiplex PCR; TCRdb holds only in-frame clones, not every one. The table has over 100,000 clones, around 80% seen once. The clonotype comes from an adult with mismatch repair-deficient cancer. The sample consisted of peripheral blood, taken approximately 60 weeks after starting pembrolizumab. The rearrangement uses TRBV11-2 and TRBJ1-2; D not resolved. Written as DNA, the CDR3 is TGTGCCAGCAGCGCAGGCCTTTATGGCTACACCTTC. Protein sequence: CASSAGLYGYTF.